The T cell receptor (beta chain) described here comes from a study of T-cell memory formation after mild COVID-19. The 5'RACE method, run with constant-segment primers, produced TCR alpha and TCR beta cDNA libraries (carrying sample barcodes and UMIs). TCRdb independently ran MiXCR on the 5' RACE reads; one entry per CDR3 protein. The sample consists of about 240,000 distinct CDR3 sequences, 8% to 10% of them appearing once. The study, taken as a whole, reports: Among clones peaking at day 37 in the second wave, SARS-CoV-2 specificity remained unconfirmed. Clones which contracted sat mainly in CM and EM if CD4+, and in EMRA if CD8+.

Trimming took off 4 bases at V and 10 bases at J, with 12 bases between the two ends. Germline V gene sequence: CDR1 SGHTA, CDR2 FQGNSA. CDR3 length: 12 residues. As to this clonotype: Antigen specificity is unknown.

V and J are TRBV7-2 and TRBJ2-3; D perhaps matches TRBD1 (5 bases). Sequencing was performed on PBMCs or a T cell subset sorted from them (not recorded which). This TCR derives from a man younger than 30 who had mild COVID-19 (a few samples of this study predate the infection). Cell type and time point are not known. CDR3 region: CASSSQAPSQYF. CDR3 bases: TGTGCCAGCAGCTCACAGGCTCCTTCGCAGTATTTT.